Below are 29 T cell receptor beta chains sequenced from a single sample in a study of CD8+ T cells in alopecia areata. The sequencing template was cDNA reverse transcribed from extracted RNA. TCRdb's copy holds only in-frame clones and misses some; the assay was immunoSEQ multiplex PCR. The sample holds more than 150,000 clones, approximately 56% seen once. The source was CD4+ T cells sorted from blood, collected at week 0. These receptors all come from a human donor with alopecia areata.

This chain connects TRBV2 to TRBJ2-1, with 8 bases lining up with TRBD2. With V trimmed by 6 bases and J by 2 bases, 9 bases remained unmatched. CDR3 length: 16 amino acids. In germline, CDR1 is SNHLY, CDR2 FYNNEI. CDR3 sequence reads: CASSPSGGVAYNEQFF. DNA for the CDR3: TGTGCCAGCAGCCCGAGCGGGGGCGTCGCCTACAATGAGCAGTTCTTC.

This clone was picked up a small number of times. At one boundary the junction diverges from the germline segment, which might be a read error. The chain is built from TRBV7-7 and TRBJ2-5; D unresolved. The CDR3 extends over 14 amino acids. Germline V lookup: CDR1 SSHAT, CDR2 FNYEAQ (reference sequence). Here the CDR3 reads CASSSTGYPETQYF. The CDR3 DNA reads TGTGCTAGCAGCTCCACGGGTTACCCGGAGACCCAGTACTTC.

DNA of the CDR3: TGTGCCAGCAGGAGGGACAGCGGTATCTATGGCTACACCTTC. Translated, it gives CASRRDSGIYGYTF. The chain has TRBV7-9 and TRBJ1-2; 7 positions match TRBD1. Germline V gene lookup returns CDR1 SEHNR and CDR2 FQNEAQ (reference sequence). Unmatched junction bases numbered 8, after V lost 6 bases and J lost 4 bases. CDR3 length equals 14 residues. Supplemented by reference TRBV7-9 and TRBJ1-2, the full variable domain reads DTGVSQNPRHKITKRGQNVTFRCDPISEHNRLYWYRQTLGQGPEFLTYFQNEAQLEKSRLLSDRFSAERPKGSFSTLEIQRTEQGDSAMYLCASRRDSGIYGYTFGSGTRLTVV.

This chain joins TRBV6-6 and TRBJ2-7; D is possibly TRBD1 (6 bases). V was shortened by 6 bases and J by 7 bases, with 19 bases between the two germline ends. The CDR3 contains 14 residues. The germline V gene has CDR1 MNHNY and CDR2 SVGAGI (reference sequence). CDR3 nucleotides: TGTGCCAGCAGCTACAGGGTTGGGGAAGGGGAGCAGTACTTC. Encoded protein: CASSYRVGEGEQYF.

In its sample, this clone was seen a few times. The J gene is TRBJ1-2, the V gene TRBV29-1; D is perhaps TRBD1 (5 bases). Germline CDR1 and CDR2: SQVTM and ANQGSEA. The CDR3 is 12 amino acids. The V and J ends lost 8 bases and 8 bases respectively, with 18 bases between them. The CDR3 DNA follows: TGCAGCACCCAGGAATCAGGGACCGGCTACACCTTC. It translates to CSTQESGTGYTF.

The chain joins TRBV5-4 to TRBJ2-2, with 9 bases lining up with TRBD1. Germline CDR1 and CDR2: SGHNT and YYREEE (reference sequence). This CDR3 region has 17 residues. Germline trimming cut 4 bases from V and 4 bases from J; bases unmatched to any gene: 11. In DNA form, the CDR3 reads TGTGCCAGCAGCAGTTGGTCGGACAGGGGTATCACCGGGGAGCTGTTTTTT. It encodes CASSSWSDRGITGELFF.

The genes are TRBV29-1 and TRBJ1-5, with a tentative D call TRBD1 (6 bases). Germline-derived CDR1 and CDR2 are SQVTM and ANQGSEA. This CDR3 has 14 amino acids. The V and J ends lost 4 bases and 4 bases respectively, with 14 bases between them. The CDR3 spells CSVAFGTQNQPQHF. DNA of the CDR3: TGCAGCGTTGCCTTCGGGACACAGAATCAGCCCCAGCATTTT.

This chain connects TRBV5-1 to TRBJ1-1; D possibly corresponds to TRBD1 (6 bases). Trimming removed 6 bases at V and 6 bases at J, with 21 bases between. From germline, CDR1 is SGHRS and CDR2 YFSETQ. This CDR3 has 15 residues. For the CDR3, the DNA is TGCGCCAGCATTCCCCAGCCAGGGGCCCTACCTGAAGCTTTCTTT. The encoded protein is CASIPQPGALPEAFF.

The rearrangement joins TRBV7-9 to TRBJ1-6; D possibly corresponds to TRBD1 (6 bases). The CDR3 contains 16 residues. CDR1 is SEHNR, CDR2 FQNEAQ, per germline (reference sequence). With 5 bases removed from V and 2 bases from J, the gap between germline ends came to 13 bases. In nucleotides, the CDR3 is TGTGCCAGCAGCACCTGGAGGGACACCTATAATTCACCCCTCCACTTT. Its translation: CASSTWRDTYNSPLHF.

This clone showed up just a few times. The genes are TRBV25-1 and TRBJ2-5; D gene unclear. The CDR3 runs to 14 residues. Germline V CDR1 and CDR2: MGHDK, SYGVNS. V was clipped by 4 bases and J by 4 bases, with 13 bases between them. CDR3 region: CASSAITRVETQYF. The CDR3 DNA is TGTGCCAGCAGTGCGATTACCCGGGTAGAGACCCAGTACTTC.

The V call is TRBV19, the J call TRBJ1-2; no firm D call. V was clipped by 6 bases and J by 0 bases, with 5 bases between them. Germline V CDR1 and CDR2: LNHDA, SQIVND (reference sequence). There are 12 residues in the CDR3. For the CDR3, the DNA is TGTGCCAGTAGGGGAGCTAACTATGGCTACACCTTC. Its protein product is CASRGANYGYTF.

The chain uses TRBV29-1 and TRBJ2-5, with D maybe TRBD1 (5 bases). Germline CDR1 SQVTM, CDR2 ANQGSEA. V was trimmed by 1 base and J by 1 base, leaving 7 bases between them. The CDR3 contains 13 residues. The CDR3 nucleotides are TGCAGCGTTGAAGGACAGATCCAAGAGACCCAGTACTTC. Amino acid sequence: CSVEGQIQETQYF.

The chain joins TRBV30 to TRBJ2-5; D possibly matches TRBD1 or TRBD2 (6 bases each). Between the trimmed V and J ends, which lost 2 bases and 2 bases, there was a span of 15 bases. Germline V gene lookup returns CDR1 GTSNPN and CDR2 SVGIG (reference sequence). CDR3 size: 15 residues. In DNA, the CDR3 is TGTGCCTGGAGTCCACGTACGGGGGCACAAGAGACCCAGTACTTC. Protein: CAWSPRTGAQETQYF.

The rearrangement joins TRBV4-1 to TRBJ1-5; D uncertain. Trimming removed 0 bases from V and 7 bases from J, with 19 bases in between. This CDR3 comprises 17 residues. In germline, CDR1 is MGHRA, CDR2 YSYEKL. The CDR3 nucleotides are TGCGCCAGCAGCCAAGATACTGGCCAGGCGGTTGGGCAGCCCCAGCATTTT. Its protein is CASSQDTGQAVGQPQHF.

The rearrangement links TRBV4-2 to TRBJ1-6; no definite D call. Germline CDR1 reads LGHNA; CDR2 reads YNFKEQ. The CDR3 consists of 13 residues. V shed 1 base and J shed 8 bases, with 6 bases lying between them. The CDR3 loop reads CASSQGGDSPLHF. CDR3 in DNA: TGTGCCAGCAGCCAAGGAGGAGATTCACCCCTCCACTTT.

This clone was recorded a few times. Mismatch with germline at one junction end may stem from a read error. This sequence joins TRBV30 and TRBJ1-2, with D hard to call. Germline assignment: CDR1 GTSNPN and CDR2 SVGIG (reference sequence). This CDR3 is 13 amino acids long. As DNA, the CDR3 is TGTGCCGGGAGAGCGACGGAGAACTATGGCTACACCTTC. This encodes CAGRATENYGYTF.

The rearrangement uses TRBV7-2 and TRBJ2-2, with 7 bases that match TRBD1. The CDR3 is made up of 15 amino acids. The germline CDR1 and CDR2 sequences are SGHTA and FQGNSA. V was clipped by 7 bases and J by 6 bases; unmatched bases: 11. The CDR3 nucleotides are TGTGCCAGCAAGACAGGGAGAAAGATCGCCGGGGAGCTGTTTTTT. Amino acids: CASKTGRKIAGELFF.

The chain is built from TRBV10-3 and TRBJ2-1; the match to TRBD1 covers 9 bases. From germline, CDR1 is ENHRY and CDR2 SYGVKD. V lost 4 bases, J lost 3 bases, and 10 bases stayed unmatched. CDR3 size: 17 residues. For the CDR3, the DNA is TGTGCCATCAGTGGAGGGACAGGGACGCAGTTCTACAATGAGCAGTTCTTC. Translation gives CAISGGTGTQFYNEQFF.

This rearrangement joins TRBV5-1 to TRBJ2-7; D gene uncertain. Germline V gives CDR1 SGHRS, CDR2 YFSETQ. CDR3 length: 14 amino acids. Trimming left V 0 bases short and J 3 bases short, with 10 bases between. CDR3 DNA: TGCGCCAGCAGCTTGGCGGGCGCACGCTACGAGCAGTACTTC. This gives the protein CASSLAGARYEQYF.

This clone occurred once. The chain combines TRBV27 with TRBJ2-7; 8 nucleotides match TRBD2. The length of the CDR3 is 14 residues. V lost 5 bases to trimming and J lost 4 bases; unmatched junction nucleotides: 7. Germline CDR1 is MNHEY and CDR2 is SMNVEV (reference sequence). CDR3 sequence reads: CASSTRLARYEQYF. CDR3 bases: TGTGCCAGCAGTACCCGACTAGCGAGGTACGAGCAGTACTTC.

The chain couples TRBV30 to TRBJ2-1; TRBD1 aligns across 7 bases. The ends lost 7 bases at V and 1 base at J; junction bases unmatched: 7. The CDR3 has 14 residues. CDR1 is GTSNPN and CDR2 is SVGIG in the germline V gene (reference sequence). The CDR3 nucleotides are TGTGCCTCGACGACGACAGGGTCCTACAATGAGCAGTTCTTC. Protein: CASTTTGSYNEQFF.

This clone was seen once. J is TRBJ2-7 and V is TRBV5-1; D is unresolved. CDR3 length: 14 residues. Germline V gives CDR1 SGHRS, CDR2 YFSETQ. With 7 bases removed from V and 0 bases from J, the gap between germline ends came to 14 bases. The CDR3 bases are TGCGCCAGCTTTCCGAGGCACAGCTCCTACGAGCAGTACTTC. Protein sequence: CASFPRHSSYEQYF.

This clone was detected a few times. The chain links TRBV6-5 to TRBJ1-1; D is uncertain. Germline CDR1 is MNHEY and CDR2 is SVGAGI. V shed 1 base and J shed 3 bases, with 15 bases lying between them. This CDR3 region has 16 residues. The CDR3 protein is CASSYWRPHGYTEAFF. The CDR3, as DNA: TGTGCCAGCAGTTACTGGAGGCCCCACGGGTACACTGAAGCTTTCTTT.

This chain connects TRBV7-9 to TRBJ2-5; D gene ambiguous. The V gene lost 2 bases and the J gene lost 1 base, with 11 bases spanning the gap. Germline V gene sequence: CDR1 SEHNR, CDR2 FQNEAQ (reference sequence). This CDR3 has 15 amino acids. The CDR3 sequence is CASSLMGNIQETQYF. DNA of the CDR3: TGTGCCAGCAGCTTAATGGGGAACATCCAAGAGACCCAGTACTTC.

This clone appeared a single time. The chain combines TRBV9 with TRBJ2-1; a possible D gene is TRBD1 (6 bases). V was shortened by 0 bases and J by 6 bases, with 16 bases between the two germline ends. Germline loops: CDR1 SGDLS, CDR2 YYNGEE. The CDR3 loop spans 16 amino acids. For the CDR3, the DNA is TGTGCCAGCAGCGTAGAGCCCGGGACAAGAGCCAATGAGCAGTTCTTC. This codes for CASSVEPGTRANEQFF. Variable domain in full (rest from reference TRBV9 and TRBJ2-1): DSGVTQTPKHLITATGQRVTLRCSPRSGDLSVYWYQQSLDQGLQFLIQYYNGEERAKGNILERFSAQQFPDLHSELNLSSLELGDSALYFCASSVEPGTRANEQFFGPGTRLTVL.

CDR3 nucleotide sequence: TGCAGCGTCAACGACGGGACAGGGGCTGGAAAACTGTTTTTT. It yields the protein CSVNDGTGAGKLFF. The chain has TRBV29-1 and TRBJ1-4; 10 bases line up with TRBD1. After removal of 6 bases from V and 10 bases from J, the junction contained 11 bases not matched to a gene. The CDR3 totals 14 residues. CDR1 is SQVTM, CDR2 ANQGSEA, per germline.

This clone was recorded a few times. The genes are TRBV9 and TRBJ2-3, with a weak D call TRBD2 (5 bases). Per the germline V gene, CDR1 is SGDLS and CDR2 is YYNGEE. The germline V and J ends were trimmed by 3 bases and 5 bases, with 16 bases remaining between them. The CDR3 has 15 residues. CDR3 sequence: CASSGFNGIRDTQYF. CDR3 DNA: TGTGCCAGCAGCGGCTTTAACGGGATTAGAGATACGCAGTATTTT.

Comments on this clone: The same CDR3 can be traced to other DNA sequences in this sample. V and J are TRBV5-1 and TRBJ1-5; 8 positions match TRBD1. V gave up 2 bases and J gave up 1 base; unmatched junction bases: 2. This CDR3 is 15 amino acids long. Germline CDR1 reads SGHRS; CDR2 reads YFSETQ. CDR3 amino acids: CASSLDRGSNQPQHF. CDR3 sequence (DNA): TGCGCCAGCAGCTTAGACAGGGGAAGCAATCAGCCCCAGCATTTT.

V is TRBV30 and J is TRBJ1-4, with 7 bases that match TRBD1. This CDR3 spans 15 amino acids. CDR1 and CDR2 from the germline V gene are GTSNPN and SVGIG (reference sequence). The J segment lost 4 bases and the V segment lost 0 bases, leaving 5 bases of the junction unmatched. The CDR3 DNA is TGTGCCTGGAGTGTAGGGGACAGACTTAATGAAAAACTGTTTTTT. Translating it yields CAWSVGDRLNEKLFF. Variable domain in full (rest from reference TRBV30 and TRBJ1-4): SQTIHQWPATLVQPVGSPLSLECTVEGTSNPNLYWYRQAAGRGLQLLFYSVGIGQISSEVPQNLSASRPQDRQFILSSKKLLLSDSGFYLCAWSVGDRLNEKLFFGSGTQLSVL.